The 5 T cell receptor beta chains below all came from one sample that was sequenced in a study of Graves' ophthalmopathy and Graves' hyperthyroidism (dated by TCRdb to the late 2010s). Sequencer: Illumina HiSeq 2000. TCR beta CDR3 regions were amplified from RNA transcripts for repertoire sequencing. A first-round RT-PCR used HTBI primers with the Qiagen OneStep RT-PCR kit, followed by a second-round multiplex PCR, size selection and purification. TCRdb's own reprocessing of the public reads used fastp at Q25 and MiXCR and kept productive beta chains. Rows with a matching CDR3 protein are joined into one entry that keeps the most common DNA and genes. Present in this sample are about 13,000 distinct CDR3 sequences, roughly 50% of which were seen just once. Around 50% of the sample goes to the ten largest clones. The specimen sequenced was peripheral blood. The receptor source for this set is a woman in her twenties or thirties with Graves' ophthalmopathy. Donor details come from another sample of the same person, matched by shared clones.

By frequency in the sample, this clonotype is medium-sized. The chain carries TRBV7-2 and TRBJ2-2; D is perhaps TRBD1 (5 bases). Germline V lookup: CDR1 SGHTA, CDR2 FQGNSA. The CDR3 runs to 15 residues. The ends were cut back, 6 bases at V and 5 bases at J, with 16 bases in the middle. This chain's CDR3 is CASSLSRVGTGELFF. For the CDR3, the DNA is TGTGCCAGCAGTCTAAGCAGGGTCGGAACCGGGGAGCTGTTTTTT. The full variable domain, rest sourced from reference TRBV7-2 and TRBJ2-2, is GAGVSQSPSNKVTEKGKDVELRCDPISGHTALYWYRQSLGQGLEFLIYFQGNSAPDKSGLPSDRFSAERTGGSVSTLTIQRTQQEDSAVYLCASSLSRVGTGELFFGEGSRLTVL.

V gene TRBV29-1 combines with J gene TRBJ2-3, with D perhaps assigned TRBD1 or TRBD2 (5 bases each). Per the germline V gene, CDR1 is SQVTM and CDR2 is ANQGSEA. V lost 5 bases to trimming and J lost 3 bases, with 24 bases between them. CDR3 length: 17 residues. The CDR3 DNA sequence: TGCAGCGTTTTCGGGACGATCCAGGGTGTTGGGACAGATACGCAGTATTTT. This gives the protein CSVFGTIQGVGTDTQYF.

The chain joins TRBV10-3 to TRBJ2-1; 8 bases map to TRBD1. The germline CDR1 and CDR2 sequences are ENHRY and SYGVKD. The CDR3 length is 14 residues. Unmatched junction bases numbered 9, after V lost 6 bases and J lost 8 bases. CDR3 protein: CAISRQGSDDEQFF. CDR3 DNA: TGTGCCATCAGCCGACAGGGGTCAGACGATGAGCAGTTCTTC.

CDR3 region: CASSLANGEQYF. The CDR3 bases are TGTGCCAGCAGCTTAGCGAACGGGGAGCAGTACTTC. The chain has TRBV7-9 and TRBJ2-7; no definite D call. Germline CDR1 and CDR2: SEHNR and FQNEAQ (reference sequence). The V and J ends lost 0 bases and 7 bases respectively, with 7 bases between them. There are 12 residues in the CDR3.

The chain uses TRBV6-4 and TRBJ2-3; weak D call: TRBD2 (6 bases). The germline V and J ends were trimmed by 5 bases and 3 bases, with 9 bases remaining between them. The CDR3 contains 13 residues. Germline CDR1 MRHNA, CDR2 SNTAGT. The CDR3 is CASSPRETDTQYF. The DNA for the CDR3 is TGTGCCAGCAGTCCCCGGGAGACAGATACGCAGTATTTT.